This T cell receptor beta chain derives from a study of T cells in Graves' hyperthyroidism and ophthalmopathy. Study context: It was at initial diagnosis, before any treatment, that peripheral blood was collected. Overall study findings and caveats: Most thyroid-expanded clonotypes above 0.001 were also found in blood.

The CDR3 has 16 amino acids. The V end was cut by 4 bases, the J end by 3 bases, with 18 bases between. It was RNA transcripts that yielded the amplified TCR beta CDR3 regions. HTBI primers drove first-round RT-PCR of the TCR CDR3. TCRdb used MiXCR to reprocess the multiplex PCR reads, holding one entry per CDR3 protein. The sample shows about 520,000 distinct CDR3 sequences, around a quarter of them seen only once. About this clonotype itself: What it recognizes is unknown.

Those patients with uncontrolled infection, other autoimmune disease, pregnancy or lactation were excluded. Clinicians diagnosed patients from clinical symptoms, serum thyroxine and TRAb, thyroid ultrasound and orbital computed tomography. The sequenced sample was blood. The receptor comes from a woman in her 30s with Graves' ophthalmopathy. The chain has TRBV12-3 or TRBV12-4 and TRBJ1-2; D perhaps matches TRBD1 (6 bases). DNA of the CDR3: TGTGCCAGCAGTTCCCCCCGGGGGCCAGGGGACTATGGCTACACCTTC. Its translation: CASSSPRGPGDYGYTF.